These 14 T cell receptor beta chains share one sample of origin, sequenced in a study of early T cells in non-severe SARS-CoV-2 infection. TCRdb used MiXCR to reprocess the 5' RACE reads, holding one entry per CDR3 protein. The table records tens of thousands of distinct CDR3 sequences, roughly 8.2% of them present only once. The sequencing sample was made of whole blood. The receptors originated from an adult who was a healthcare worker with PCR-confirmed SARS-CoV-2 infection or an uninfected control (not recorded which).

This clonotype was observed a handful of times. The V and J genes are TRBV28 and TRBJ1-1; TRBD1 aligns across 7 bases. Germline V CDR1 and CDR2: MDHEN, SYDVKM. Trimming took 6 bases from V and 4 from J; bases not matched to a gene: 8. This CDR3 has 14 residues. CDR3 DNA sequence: TGTGCCAGCAGAACGACAGGGTCTTCCACTGAAGCTTTCTTT. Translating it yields CASRTTGSSTEAFF.

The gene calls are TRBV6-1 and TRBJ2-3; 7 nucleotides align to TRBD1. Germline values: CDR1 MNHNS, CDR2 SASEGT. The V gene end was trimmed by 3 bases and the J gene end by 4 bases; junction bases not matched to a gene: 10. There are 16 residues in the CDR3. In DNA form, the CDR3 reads TGTGCCAGCAGTGATCCGACAGGGAAAACTGCAGATACGCAGTATTTT. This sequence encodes CASSDPTGKTADTQYF.

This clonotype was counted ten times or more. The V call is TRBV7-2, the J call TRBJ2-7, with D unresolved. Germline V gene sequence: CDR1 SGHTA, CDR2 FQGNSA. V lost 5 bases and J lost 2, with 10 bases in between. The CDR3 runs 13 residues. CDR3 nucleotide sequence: TGTGCCAGCAGCCTAACCCTCACCTACGAGCAGTACTTC. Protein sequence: CASSLTLTYEQYF.

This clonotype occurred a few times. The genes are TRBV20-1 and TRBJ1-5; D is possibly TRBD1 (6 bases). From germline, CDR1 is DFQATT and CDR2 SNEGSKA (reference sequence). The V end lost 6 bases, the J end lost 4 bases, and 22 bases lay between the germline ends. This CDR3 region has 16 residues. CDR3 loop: CSAAPTARGGNQPQHF. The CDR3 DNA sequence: TGCAGTGCCGCGCCCACCGCACGAGGGGGGAATCAGCCCCAGCATTTT.

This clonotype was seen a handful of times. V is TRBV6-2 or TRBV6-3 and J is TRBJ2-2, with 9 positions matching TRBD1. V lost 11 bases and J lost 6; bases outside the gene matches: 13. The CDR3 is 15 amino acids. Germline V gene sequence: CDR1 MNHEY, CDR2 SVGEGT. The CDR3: CAARRDRVLPGELFF. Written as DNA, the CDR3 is TGTGCCGCACGCCGGGACAGGGTTTTACCCGGGGAGCTGTTTTTT.

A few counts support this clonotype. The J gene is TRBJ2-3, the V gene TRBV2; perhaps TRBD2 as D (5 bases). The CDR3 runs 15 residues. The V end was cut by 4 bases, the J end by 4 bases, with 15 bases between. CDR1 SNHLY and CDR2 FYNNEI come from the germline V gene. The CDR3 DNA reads TGTGCCAGCAGTGGATTCGGGGTCAGAGCAGATACGCAGTATTTT. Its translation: CASSGFGVRADTQYF.

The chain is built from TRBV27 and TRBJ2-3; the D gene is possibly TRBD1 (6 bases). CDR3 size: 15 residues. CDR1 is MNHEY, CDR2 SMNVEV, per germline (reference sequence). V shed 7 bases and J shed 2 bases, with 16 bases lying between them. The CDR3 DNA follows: TGTGCCAGCACCCCGGACAGCTCTATCACAGATACGCAGTATTTT. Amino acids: CASTPDSSITDTQYF.

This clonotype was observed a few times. The CDR3 DNA is TGTGCCAGCAGCGTCTCAGGGCGCCTTATTGGAAACACCATATATTTT. It codes for CASSVSGRLIGNTIYF. This chain joins TRBV11-2 and TRBJ1-3; a weak D match, TRBD1 (5 bases). With 5 bases removed from V and 3 bases from J, the gap between germline ends came to 17 bases. The germline gives CDR1 SGHAT, CDR2 FQNNGV. The CDR3 is 16 amino acids.

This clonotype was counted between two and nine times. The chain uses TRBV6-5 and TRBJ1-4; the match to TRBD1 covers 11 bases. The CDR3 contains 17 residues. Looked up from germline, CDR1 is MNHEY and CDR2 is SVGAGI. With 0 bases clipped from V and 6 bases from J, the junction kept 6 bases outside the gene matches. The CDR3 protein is CASSYSGTGGSDEKLFF. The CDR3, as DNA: TGTGCCAGCAGTTACTCCGGGACAGGGGGGAGTGATGAAAAACTGTTTTTT.

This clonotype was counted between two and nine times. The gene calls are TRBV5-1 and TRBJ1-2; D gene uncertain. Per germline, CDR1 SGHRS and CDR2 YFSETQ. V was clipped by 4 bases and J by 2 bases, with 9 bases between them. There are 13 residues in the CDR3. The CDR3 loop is CASSPPGNYGYTF. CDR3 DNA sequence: TGCGCCAGCAGCCCCCCGGGGAACTATGGCTACACCTTC.

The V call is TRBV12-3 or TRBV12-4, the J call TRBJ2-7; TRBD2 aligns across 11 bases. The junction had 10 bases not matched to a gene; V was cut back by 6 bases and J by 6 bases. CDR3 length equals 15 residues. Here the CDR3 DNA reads TGTGCCAGCAGCCCGACTAGCGGGATTTATAGCGAGCAGTACTTC. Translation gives CASSPTSGIYSEQYF.

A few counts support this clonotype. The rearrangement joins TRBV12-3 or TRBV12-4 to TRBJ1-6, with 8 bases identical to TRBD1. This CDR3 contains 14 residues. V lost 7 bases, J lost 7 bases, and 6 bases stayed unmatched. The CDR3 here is CASTSGQGNSPLHF. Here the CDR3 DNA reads TGTGCCAGCACCTCTGGACAGGGAAATTCACCCCTCCACTTT.

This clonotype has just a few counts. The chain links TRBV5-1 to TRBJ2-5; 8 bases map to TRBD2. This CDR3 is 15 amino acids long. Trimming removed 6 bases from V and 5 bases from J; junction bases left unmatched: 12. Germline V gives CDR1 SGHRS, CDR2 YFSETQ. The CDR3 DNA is TGCGCCAGCATCCCGGGACTAGATCCCTTGGAGACCCAGTACTTC. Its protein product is CASIPGLDPLETQYF.

CDR3 nucleotide sequence: TGCGCCAGCAGCTTGGCCGTTACCTCGGCCCGAAGGGACAGGGAATACAATGAGCAGTTCTTC. Its protein is CASSLAVTSARRDREYNEQFF. The chain recombines TRBV5-1 with TRBJ2-1; the match to TRBD1 covers 9 bases. The CDR3 consists of 21 residues. Germline V gene sequence: CDR1 SGHRS, CDR2 YFSETQ. The trim removed 0 bases at V and 4 bases at J, leaving 20 bases unmatched.